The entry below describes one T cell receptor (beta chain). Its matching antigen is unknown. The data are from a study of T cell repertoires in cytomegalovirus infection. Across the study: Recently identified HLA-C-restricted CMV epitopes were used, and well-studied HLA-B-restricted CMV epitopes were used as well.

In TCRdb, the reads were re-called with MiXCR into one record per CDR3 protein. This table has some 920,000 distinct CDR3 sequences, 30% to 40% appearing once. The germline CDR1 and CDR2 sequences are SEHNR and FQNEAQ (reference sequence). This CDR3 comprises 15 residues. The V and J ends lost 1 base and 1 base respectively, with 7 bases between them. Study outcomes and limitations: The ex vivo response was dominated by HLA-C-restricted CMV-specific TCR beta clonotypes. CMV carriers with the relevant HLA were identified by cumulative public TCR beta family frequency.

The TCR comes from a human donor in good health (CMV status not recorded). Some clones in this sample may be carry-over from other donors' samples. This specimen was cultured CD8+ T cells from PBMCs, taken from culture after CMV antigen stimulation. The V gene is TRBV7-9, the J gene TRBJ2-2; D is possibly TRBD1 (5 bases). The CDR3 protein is CASSLVGRNTGELFF. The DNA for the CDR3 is TGTGCCAGCAGCTTAGTGGGGCGGAACACCGGGGAGCTGTTTTTT.